This T cell receptor (beta chain) was retrieved from a study of OX40 agonist ivuxolimab in advanced cancers. The CDR3 sequence is 19 residues long. Germline lookup yields CDR1 SNHLY and CDR2 FYNNEI. Losses at the gene ends were 5 bases for V and 0 bases for J; bases not matched to a gene: 10. Data came from immunoSEQ multiplex PCR; TCRdb stores just in-frame clones and leaves some out. The profile covers about 80,000 clones, with 80% to 90% appearing a single time and approximately 1.9% taken by the ten largest. The chain couples TRBV2 to TRBJ2-1; 13 bases are shared with TRBD2. Here the sequenced sample was CD4+ or CD8+ T cells sorted from blood, taken in a trial of the OX40 agonist ivuxolimab. The TCR was taken from an adult with an advanced solid tumor such as melanoma, head and neck, liver or kidney cancer. Here the CDR3 reads CASSTPGLAGFNSYNEQFF. CDR3 in DNA: TGTGCCAGCAGTACTCCGGGACTAGCGGGGTTTAACTCCTACAATGAGCAGTTCTTC.